This T cell receptor (beta chain) was profiled in a study of blood T cells in healthy people across ages. The authors ran a second PCR of about 7 to 11 cycles using a sample-barcoded 5' primer and a J-beta primer mix. TCRdb reanalysed the 5' RACE reads using MiXCR and keeps one entry per CDR3 protein. The repertoire holds over 1.5 million distinct CDR3 sequences, 40% to 55% seen once, with over 2% in the top ten. Deletions cut 2 bases from V and 3 bases from J, with 10 bases between. CDR1 and CDR2 (germline): SNHLY, FYNNEI. This CDR3 has 14 amino acids. The source material was blood. The TCR was taken from a woman in her thirties or forties in good health. The chain links TRBV2 to TRBJ1-2; tentatively, D is TRBD1 (5 bases). CDR3 protein: CASSEYDSYYGYTF. The DNA for the CDR3 is TGTGCCAGCAGTGAATACGACAGTTACTATGGCTACACCTTC.